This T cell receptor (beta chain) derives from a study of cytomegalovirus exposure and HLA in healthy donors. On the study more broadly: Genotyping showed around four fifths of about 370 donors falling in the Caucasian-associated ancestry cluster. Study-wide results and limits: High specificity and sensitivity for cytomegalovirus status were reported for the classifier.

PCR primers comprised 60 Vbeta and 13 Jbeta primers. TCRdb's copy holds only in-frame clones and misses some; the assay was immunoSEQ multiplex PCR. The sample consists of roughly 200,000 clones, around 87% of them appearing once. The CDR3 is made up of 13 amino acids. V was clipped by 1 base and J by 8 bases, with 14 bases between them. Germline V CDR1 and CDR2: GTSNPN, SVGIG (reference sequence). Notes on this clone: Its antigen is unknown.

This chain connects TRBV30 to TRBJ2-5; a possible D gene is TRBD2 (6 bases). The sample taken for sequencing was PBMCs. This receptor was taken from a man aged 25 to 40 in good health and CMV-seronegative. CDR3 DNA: TGTGCCTGGAGTGCGAGCGGGCCGGGCACCCAGTACTTC. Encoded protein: CAWSASGPGTQYF.